This TCR beta chain is from a study of T-cell reconstitution after alpha-beta-depleted transplantation in children. Preparation of the TCRbeta library involved a method that used unique molecular identifiers. TCRdb itself ran the PCR reads through MiXCR, one entry per CDR3 protein. The sample comprises over 550,000 distinct CDR3 sequences, about 10% of which are singletons, and about 4.2% rests with the top ten. This clonotype was counted at least ten times. Germline V lookup: CDR1 MNHEY, CDR2 SVGAGI. The CDR3 runs 14 residues. Trimming at V came to 0 bases and at J to 10 bases, leaving 7 bases not matched to a gene.

The receptor's source is a human donor who donated a stem cell graft to a child with acute myeloid leukemia. The chain combines TRBV6-5 with TRBJ2-3; TRBD2 matches at 7 bases. Here the sequenced sample was PBMCs from the stem cell graft donor, taken from the stem cell graft. The CDR3 loop reads CASSYSPREGSQYF. The CDR3 coding sequence is TGTGCCAGCAGTTACTCGCCCAGGGAGGGATCGCAGTATTTT.